The following is a T cell receptor beta chain sequence with its context. The sample comes from a study of Ad26.COV2.S vaccination and SARS-CoV-2 variants. Produced via immunoSEQ multiplex PCR; TCRdb's table is partial and in-frame only. The sample has around 310,000 clones; about 90% are singletons. The treatment: roughly 19 received Ad26.COV2.S at low or high dose, single or two shots; roughly five received placebo; per-sample allocation not given. Samples came from day 63 after the first vaccine or placebo injection. The V end lost 4 bases, the J end lost 0 bases, and 8 bases lay between the germline ends. This CDR3 is 14 amino acids long. CDR1 is SGHRS, CDR2 YFSETQ, per germline.

Source: peripheral blood, taken in a trial of Ad26.COV2.S vaccine versus placebo. The chain is built from TRBV5-1 and TRBJ2-1, with D possibly TRBD2 on 5 matching bases. The sequence was obtained from a person between 18 and 65 years old who received the Ad26.COV2.S COVID-19 vaccine or a placebo. The DNA of the CDR3 is TGCGCCAGCAGCCCCCGGGACTCCTACAATGAGCAGTTCTTC. Its protein is CASSPRDSYNEQFF.